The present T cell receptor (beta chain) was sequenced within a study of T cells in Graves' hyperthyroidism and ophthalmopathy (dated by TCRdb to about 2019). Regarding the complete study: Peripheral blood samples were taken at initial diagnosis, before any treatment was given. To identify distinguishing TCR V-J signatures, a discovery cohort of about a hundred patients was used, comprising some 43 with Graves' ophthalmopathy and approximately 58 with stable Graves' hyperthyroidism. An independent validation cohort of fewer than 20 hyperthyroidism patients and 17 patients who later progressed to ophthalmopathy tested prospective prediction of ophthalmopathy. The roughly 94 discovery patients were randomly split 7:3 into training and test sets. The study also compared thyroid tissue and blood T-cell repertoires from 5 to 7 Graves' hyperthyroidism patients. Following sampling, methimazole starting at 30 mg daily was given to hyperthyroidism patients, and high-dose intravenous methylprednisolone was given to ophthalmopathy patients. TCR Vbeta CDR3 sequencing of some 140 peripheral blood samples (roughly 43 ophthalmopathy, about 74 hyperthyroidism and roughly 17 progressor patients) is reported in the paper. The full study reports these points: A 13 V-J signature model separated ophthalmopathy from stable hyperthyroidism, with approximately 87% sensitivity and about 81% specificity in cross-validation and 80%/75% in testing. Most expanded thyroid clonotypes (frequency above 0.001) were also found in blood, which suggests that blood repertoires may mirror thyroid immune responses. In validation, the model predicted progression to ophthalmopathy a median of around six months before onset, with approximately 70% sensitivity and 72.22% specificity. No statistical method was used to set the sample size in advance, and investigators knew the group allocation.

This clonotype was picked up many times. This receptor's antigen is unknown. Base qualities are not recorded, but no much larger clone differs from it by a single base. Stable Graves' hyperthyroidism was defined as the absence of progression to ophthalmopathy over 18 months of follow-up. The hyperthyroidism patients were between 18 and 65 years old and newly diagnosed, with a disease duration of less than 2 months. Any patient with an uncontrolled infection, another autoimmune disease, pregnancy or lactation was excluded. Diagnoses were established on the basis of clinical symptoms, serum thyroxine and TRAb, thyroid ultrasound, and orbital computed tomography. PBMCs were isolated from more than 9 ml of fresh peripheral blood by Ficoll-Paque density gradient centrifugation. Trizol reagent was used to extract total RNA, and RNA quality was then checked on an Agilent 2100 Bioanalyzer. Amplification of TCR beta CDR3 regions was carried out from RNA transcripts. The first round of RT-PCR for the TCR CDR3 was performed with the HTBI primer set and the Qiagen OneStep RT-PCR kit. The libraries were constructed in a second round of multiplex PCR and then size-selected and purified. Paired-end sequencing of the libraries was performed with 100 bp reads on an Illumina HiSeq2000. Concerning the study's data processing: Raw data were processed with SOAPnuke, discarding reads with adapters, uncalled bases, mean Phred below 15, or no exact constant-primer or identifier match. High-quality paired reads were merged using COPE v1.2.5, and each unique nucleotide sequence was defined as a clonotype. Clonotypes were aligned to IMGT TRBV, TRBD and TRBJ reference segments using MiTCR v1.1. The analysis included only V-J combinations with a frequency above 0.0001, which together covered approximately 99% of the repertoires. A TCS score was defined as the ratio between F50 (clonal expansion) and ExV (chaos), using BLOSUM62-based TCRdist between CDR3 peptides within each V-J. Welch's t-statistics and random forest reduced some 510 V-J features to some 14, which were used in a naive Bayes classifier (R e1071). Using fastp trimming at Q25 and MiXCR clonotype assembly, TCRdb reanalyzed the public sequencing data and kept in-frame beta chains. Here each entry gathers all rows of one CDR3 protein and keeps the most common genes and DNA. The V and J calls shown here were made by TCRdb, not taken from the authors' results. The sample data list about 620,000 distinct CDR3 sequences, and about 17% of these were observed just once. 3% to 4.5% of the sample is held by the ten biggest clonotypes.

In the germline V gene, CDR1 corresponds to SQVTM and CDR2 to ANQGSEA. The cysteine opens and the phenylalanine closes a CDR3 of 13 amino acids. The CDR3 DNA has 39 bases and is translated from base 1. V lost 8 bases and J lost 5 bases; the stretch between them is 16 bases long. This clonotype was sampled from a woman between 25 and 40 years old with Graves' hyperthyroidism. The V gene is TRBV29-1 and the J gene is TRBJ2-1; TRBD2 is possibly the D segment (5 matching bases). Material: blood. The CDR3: CSFGPSLHNEQFF. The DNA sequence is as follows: TGCAGCTTCGGCCCTAGCCTCCACAATGAGCAGTTCTTC.